The present TCR beta chain was sequenced within a study of blood T cell repertoires in COVID-19. The CDR3 is 14 residues long. Assay: immunoSEQ multiplex PCR; the TCRdb copy retains only in-frame clones and omits some. The profile shows hundreds of thousands of clones, more than 80% of them singletons. The receptor was derived from a woman aged 25-40 years with active or convalescent COVID-19. The source material was peripheral blood. The chain couples TRBV21-1 to TRBJ1-5; TRBD1 was called by the table and not checked on the DNA. TRBV21-1 is a listed pseudogene. The CDR3 is CASSKRAGDHPQHF. The CDR3 DNA reads as TGTGCCAGCAGCAAAAGGGCAGGGGATCACCCCCAGCATTTT.